This T cell receptor (beta chain) derives from a study of cytomegalovirus exposure and HLA in healthy donors. Whole-study context: Previous work identified 120 million or so unique TCR beta sequences from about 179 million T cells. Inside one of the first data releases sat about 85 million unique TCRs taken from HLA-typed donors. Study-level findings and limits: Judged likely to be a sequencing artifact was a cluster of highly shared sequence variants. The productive fraction for most TCR beta V segments was about 87% or about 30% in an earlier analysis.

Germline V gives CDR1 SGHAT, CDR2 FQDESV (reference sequence). V lost 5 bases, J lost 7 bases, and 17 bases lay in between. The CDR3 length is 14 residues. About this clone: Its antigen is unknown.

Both 60 Vbeta primers and 13 Jbeta primers went into the PCR. The method was immunoSEQ multiplex PCR; TCRdb's version includes in-frame clones alone and lacks a portion of them. Here the sample spans about 190,000 clones, 65% to 90% being singletons. This receptor was taken from a man aged 40-49 years in good health and CMV-seropositive. Sequenced sample: PBMCs. The rearrangement uses TRBV11-1 and TRBJ1-2; tentative D call: TRBD1 (6 bases). CDR3 nucleotide sequence: TGTGCCAGCAGCCCCTCTCGGGGGGGCGGTGGCTACACCTTC. Encoded protein: CASSPSRGGGGYTF.